This TCR beta chain originates from a study of metastatic and nonmetastatic thyroid tumors. All patients reached thyroid surgery having received no treatment beforehand. TCRdb re-clonotyped the PCR reads through MiXCR. The table lists some 4,300 clones, approximately 22% of them singletons. This CDR3 has 14 residues. Germline CDR1 and CDR2: SGHRS and YFSETQ. Trimming left V 5 bases short and J 6 bases short, with 14 bases between. The sequenced sample was tumor tissue. The chain is built from TRBV5-1 and TRBJ2-2, with D possibly TRBD2 on 6 matching bases. The clonotype originates from a male donor with papillary thyroid cancer or a benign thyroid nodule (not recorded which). Some clones in this sample may be carry-over from other donors' samples. The CDR3 reads CASRMGLDPGELFF. The CDR3 coding sequence is TGCGCCAGCAGGATGGGACTGGACCCCGGGGAGCTGTTTTTT.